The present T cell receptor (beta chain) was sequenced within a study of T cell changes during pregnancy in multiple sclerosis (dated by TCRdb to between 2018 and 2021). With regard to the full study: The study examined how the T cell repertoire changed over the course of pregnancy in women with multiple sclerosis.

The cysteine opens and the phenylalanine closes a CDR3 of 15 amino acids. The read is trimmed to its CDR3 DNA, 45 bases read in frame from base 1. V and J are trimmed by 3 bases and 3 bases, and the gene matches miss 6 bases of the junction. The germline V gene (reference sequence) specifies LNHDA as CDR1 and SQIVND as CDR2. The library came from the immunoSEQ multiplex PCR assay. Sourced from immuneACCESS, this table was stored by TCRdb with only in-frame sequences that have V and J called. A share of the clones is absent; for the studies checked, an unresolved V gene accounts for under half, and the remainder has no known explanation. This sample holds fewer than 40,000 clones; nearly 95% were observed only once. The leading ten clones occupy about 0.4% of the sample. This clone was counted between two and nine times. The specificity of this receptor is unknown. There are no base qualities to consult, and no much larger clone falls within one base.

The sequence came from a female donor in good health, enrolled as a control in a pregnancy study. The source material was CD4+ T cells from peripheral blood mononuclear cells, sampled after pregnancy. Recombination connected TRBV19 to TRBJ1-1; TRBD1 aligns with 8 central bases. The CDR3 is CASSIWGTGDTEAFF. The bases are TGTGCCAGTAGTATTTGGGGGACAGGAGACACTGAAGCTTTCTTT.